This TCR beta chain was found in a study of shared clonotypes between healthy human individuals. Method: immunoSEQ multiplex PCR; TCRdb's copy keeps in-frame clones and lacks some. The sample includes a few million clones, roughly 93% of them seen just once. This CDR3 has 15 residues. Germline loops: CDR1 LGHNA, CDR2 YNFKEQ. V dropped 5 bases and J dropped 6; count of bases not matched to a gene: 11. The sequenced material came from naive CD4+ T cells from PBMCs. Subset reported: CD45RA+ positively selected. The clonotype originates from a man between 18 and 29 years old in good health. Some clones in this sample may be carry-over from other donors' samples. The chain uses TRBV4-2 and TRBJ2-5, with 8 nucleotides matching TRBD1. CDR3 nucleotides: TGTGCCAGCAGCGCCCCTACTGCAGGGGGCAAGACCCAGTACTTC. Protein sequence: CASSAPTAGGKTQYF.